A selection of T cell receptor beta chains follows, all from one sample in a study of regulatory T cells in long-lasting Graves disease. In TCRdb, the multiplex PCR reads were re-called with MiXCR into one record per CDR3 protein. The sample carries about 470,000 distinct CDR3 sequences, 15% to 20% recorded once. The same data also contributed to another study, on T cells in Graves' hyperthyroidism and ophthalmopathy.

This material consisted of peripheral blood mononuclear cells (PBMCs), taken at new diagnosis, from a patient treated with antithyroid drugs. The receptor set was obtained from a man aged 35-49 years with Graves disease. Each CDR3 is given with its conserved first and last residue. The D gene is left open where the match is weak. Size is omitted from some rows. Given values are once, few, many or a class for expanded clones.

j_call | clone_size | v_call | d_call | cdr3_aa | cdr3_nt
TRBJ2-1 | many | TRBV2 | TRBD2 | CASSVRQGGSNEQFF | TGTGCCAGCAGTGTACGGCAGGGAGGGAGCAATGAGCAGTTCTTC
TRBJ2-5 | NA | TRBV11-2 | NA | CASSSGGGGRETQYF | TGTGCCAGCAGCTCCGGGGGCGGGGGCAGAGAGACCCAGTACTTC
TRBJ1-4 | NA | TRBV3-1 | TRBD1 | CASSQDWDSYEKLFF | TGTGCCAGCAGCCAAGATTGGGACAGCTATGAAAAACTGTTTTTT
TRBJ2-5 | many | TRBV6-2/TRBV6-3 | NA | CASSYQSETQYF | TGTGCCAGCAGTTACCAGTCGGAGACCCAGTACTTC
TRBJ1-1 | many | TRBV27 | NA | CASSPQGSTEAFF | TGTGCCAGCAGTCCACAGGGCAGCACTGAAGCTTTCTTT
TRBJ1-6 | NA | TRBV28 | TRBD1 | CASSSAGQGARSPLHF | TGTGCCAGCAGCTCGGCGGGACAGGGGGCGCGGTCACCCCTCCACTTT
TRBJ2-3 | few | TRBV11-2 | NA | CASSLLPSRTDTQYF | TGTGCCAGCAGCTTATTGCCTAGCCGCACAGATACGCAGTATTTT
TRBJ1-5 | many | TRBV11-2 | TRBD1 | CASSLGSGGQPQHF | TGTGCCAGCAGCTTAGGGTCAGGGGGTCAGCCCCAGCATTTT
TRBJ2-6 | many | TRBV9 | TRBD2 | CASGSQGGGRGSGANVLTF | TGTGCCAGCGGTTCTCAGGGAGGCGGGAGAGGCTCTGGGGCCAACGTCCTGACTTTC
TRBJ2-7 | NA | TRBV29-1 | NA | CSVGTVYEQYF | TGCAGCGTTGGGACAGTCTACGAGCAGTACTTC
TRBJ2-7 | many | TRBV12-3/TRBV12-4 | TRBD1 | CASREQGSLGQYF | TGTGCCAGCAGAGAACAGGGGTCGTTAGGGCAGTACTTC
TRBJ1-4 | few | TRBV4-2 | NA | CASSRGGSNEKLFF | TGTGCCAGCAGCCGAGGGGGTTCTAATGAAAAACTGTTTTTT
TRBJ2-1 | many | TRBV5-1 | TRBD1 | CASSVTGGMLDEQFF | TGCGCCAGCAGCGTTACAGGGGGAATGTTGGATGAGCAGTTCTTC
TRBJ1-1 | NA | TRBV20-1 | NA | CSARLSSGSEAFF | TGCAGTGCTAGATTATCCTCGGGAAGTGAAGCTTTCTTT
TRBJ2-4 | NA | TRBV6-2/TRBV6-3 | NA | CASSRGATGNIQYF | TGTGCCAGCAGCCGAGGGGCCACAGGGAACATTCAGTACTTC
TRBJ2-3 | NA | TRBV3-1 | NA | CASSQGPSTDTQYF | TGTGCCAGCAGCCAAGGCCCTAGCACAGATACGCAGTATTTT
TRBJ1-5 | NA | TRBV19 | NA | CASSIRVAGNQPQHF | TGTGCCAGTAGTATTAGAGTTGCGGGCAATCAGCCCCAGCATTTT
TRBJ2-7 | few | TRBV20-1 | NA | CSARRGECEQYF | TGCAGTGCGCGGAGAGGAGAGTGCGAGCAGTACTTC
TRBJ2-2 | NA | TRBV20-1 | NA | CSAGLAGAGSCFF | NA
TRBJ1-4 | NA | TRBV29-1 | NA | CSAATDPMGKLFF | TGCAGCGCAGCGACTGACCCTATGGGAAAACTGTTTTTT
TRBJ1-6 | few | TRBV15 | TRBD1 | CATSRDWTGNSPLHF | TGTGCCACCAGCAGAGATTGGACAGGGAATTCACCCCTCCACTTT
TRBJ2-1 | many | TRBV20-1 | NA | CSAGVQGNEQFF | TGCAGTGCTGGGGTACAAGGCAATGAGCAGTTCTTC
TRBJ2-1 | many | TRBV24-1 | TRBD1 | CATSEGTGLTYNEQFF | TGTGCCACCAGTGAAGGGACAGGACTAACCTACAATGAGCAGTTCTTC
TRBJ2-7 | few | TRBV7-2 | NA | CASSLRVGGDYEQYF | TGTGCCAGCAGCTTAAGGGTGGGCGGAGACTACGAGCAGTACTTC
TRBJ2-5 | NA | TRBV5-1 | NA | CASSSTGSETQYF | TGCGCCAGCAGCTCCACAGGGTCAGAGACCCAGTACTTC
TRBJ2-1 | many | TRBV2 | NA | CASWWGESRNEQFF | TGTGCCAGCTGGTGGGGGGAGAGCCGTAATGAGCAGTTCTTC
TRBJ2-3 | NA | TRBV29-1 | NA | CSVEIVRADTQYF | TGCAGCGTTGAAATAGTGAGGGCAGATACGCAGTATTTT